What follows are 29 T cell receptor beta chains derived from one specimen sequenced in a study of vaccination and CD4 T cells after COVID-19 (dated by TCRdb to the early 2020s). Libraries were constructed by PCR. These reads were obtained on an Illumina iSeq 100. DNA from cultured CD4+ T cells was subjected to TCR sequencing with the Oncomine TCR Beta short-read assay at the Johns Hopkins FTIC core. TCRdb reworked the public reads: Q25 trimming with fastp, MiXCR clone assembly, productive beta chains retained. Entries that share a CDR3 protein sequence are merged under the most common genes and DNA. Within this sample are 15,000 to 20,000 distinct CDR3 sequences, with 43% of them counted one time only. The biggest ten clones account for 4.5% to 6% of the sample. These receptors' antigens are unknown. The treatment or condition label on this specimen signifies: roughly 10-day PBMC culture with coronavirus spike peptide pools or control peptides (ViraFEST assay).

The source material was CD4+ T cells from blood, cultured in vitro, sampled before SARS-CoV-2 vaccination. The origin of the receptors is a human donor who had recovered from COVID-19.

The V and J genes are TRBV4-2 and TRBJ1-3; no clear D gene. Germline CDR1 and CDR2: LGHNA and YNFKEQ. CDR3 length: 15 residues. V was pared by 0 bases and J by 1 base, with 7 bases between. The CDR3 spells CASSQEKVSGNTIYF. For the CDR3, the DNA is TGTGCCAGCAGCCAAGAGAAGGTATCTGGAAACACCATATATTTT.

This chain uses TRBV2 with TRBJ2-2, with D perhaps TRBD2 (5 bases). Germline CDR1 is SNHLY and CDR2 is FYNNEI. Trimming shortened V by 4 bases and J by 1 base, and 10 bases separated the two germline ends. This CDR3 contains 15 residues. The CDR3 DNA reads as TGTGCCAGCAGTGCGCGGGCAGGGAACACCGGGGAGCTGTTTTTT. Translating gives CASSARAGNTGELFF.

A few counts support this clonotype. The chain combines TRBV29-1 with TRBJ1-1, with D unclear. The V and J ends lost 4 bases and 7 bases respectively, with 10 bases between them. The CDR3 totals 11 residues. From germline, CDR1 is SQVTM and CDR2 ANQGSEA. This CDR3 reads CSVVREIEAFF. DNA of the CDR3: TGCAGCGTTGTTCGGGAAATTGAAGCTTTCTTT. Full variable domain (rest looked up from reference TRBV29-1 and TRBJ1-1): SAVISQKPSRDICQRGTSLTIQCQVDSQVTMMFWYRQQPGQSLTLIATANQGSEATYESGFVIDKFPISRPNLTFSTLTVSNMSPEDSSIYLCSVVREIEAFFGQGTRLTVV.

This clonotype was picked up a small number of times. This chain uses TRBV11-3 with TRBJ2-5; the match to TRBD1 covers 10 bases. The CDR3 runs 16 residues. The germline V gene encodes CDR1 SGHNT and CDR2 YENEEA. The junction had 8 bases not matched to a gene; V was cut back by 5 bases and J by 2 bases. The CDR3 sequence is CASSPGQGFFQETQYF. CDR3 nucleotide sequence: TGTGCCAGCAGCCCGGGACAGGGGTTCTTTCAAGAGACCCAGTACTTC.

The gene calls are TRBV27 and TRBJ2-7; no firm D call. The CDR3 is 14 amino acids. V shed 4 bases and J shed 6 bases, with 16 bases lying between them. Germline-derived CDR1 and CDR2 are MNHEY and SMNVEV (reference sequence). For the CDR3, the DNA is TGTGCCAGCAGTTGGGCCGACGGAAAAGGCGAGCAGTACTTC. It is translated as CASSWADGKGEQYF.

The rearrangement uses TRBV24-1 and TRBJ2-5, with D possibly matching TRBD1 (6 bases). This CDR3 spans 13 amino acids. CDR1 and CDR2 (germline): KGHDR, SFDVKD. Trimming stripped 5 bases from V and 1 base from J, with 7 bases between. CDR3 sequence reads: CATSGTAQETQYF. In nucleotides, the CDR3 is TGTGCCACCAGTGGGACAGCCCAAGAGACCCAGTACTTC.

This clonotype was recorded a few times. The chain joins TRBV6-2 or TRBV6-3 to TRBJ1-2; weak D call: TRBD1 (6 bases). CDR1 is MNHEY, CDR2 SVGEGT, per germline. The CDR3 consists of 15 residues. The germline V and J ends were trimmed by 6 bases and 4 bases, with 18 bases remaining between them. In nucleotides, the CDR3 is TGTGCCAGCAGCAACCCCCTCGACAGGAGCTATGGCTACACCTTC. Residues: CASSNPLDRSYGYTF.

This clonotype was observed a few times. The chain employs TRBV5-4 and TRBJ2-7; D is possibly TRBD1 or TRBD2 (5 bases each). The CDR3 extends over 15 amino acids. The V end lost 4 bases, the J end lost 2 bases, and 16 bases lay between the germline ends. Germline-derived CDR1 and CDR2 are SGHNT and YYREEE (reference sequence). The CDR3 sequence: CASSENPRGTYEQYF. CDR3 nucleotides: TGTGCCAGCAGCGAGAACCCGAGGGGAACCTACGAGCAGTACTTC.

This chain joins TRBV29-1 and TRBJ1-2, with D unresolved. V was clipped by 5 bases and J by 6 bases, with 10 bases between them. This CDR3 region has 11 residues. Germline V gives CDR1 SQVTM, CDR2 ANQGSEA. The CDR3 region has the DNA TGCAGCGTTTCAGGAGCCCATGGCTACACCTTC. Protein product: CSVSGAHGYTF.

The chain couples TRBV12-3 or TRBV12-4 to TRBJ1-1; tentatively, D is TRBD1 (6 bases). The CDR3 spans 13 residues. V was cut by 5 bases and J by 3 bases, with 10 bases left in between. The CDR3 nucleotides are TGTGCCAGCAGTACGAGACAGGACACTGAAGCTTTCTTT. Translated, it gives CASSTRQDTEAFF.

This clonotype was counted a few times. The V gene is TRBV18, the J gene TRBJ1-6, with D uncertain. The CDR3 sequence is 14 residues long. CDR1 is KGHSH and CDR2 is LQKENI in the germline V gene. V lost 2 bases, J lost 8 bases, and 10 bases lay in between. CDR3 sequence (DNA): TGTGCCAGCTCACCAGGGTCGGGTGATTCACCCCTCCACTTT. Its protein product is CASSPGSGDSPLHF.

This clonotype was observed a handful of times. The CDR3 is CASSSHYNQPQHF. CDR3 sequence (DNA): TGTGCCAGCAGCTCACACTACAATCAGCCCCAGCATTTT. This rearrangement joins TRBV11-2 to TRBJ1-5; no reliable D call. The CDR3 contains 13 residues. Germline V CDR1 and CDR2: SGHAT, FQNNGV. Trimming stripped 4 bases from V and 3 bases from J, with 7 bases between. Filled out from reference TRBV11-2 and TRBJ1-5, the complete variable domain reads EAGVAQSPRYKIIEKRQSVAFWCNPISGHATLYWYQQILGQGPKLLIQFQNNGVVDDSQLPKDRFSAERLKGVDSTLKIQPAKLEDSAVYLCASSSHYNQPQHFGDGTRLSIL.

The rearrangement uses TRBV2 and TRBJ2-5; maybe TRBD1 (5 bases). CDR3 length equals 14 residues. CDR1 SNHLY and CDR2 FYNNEI come from the germline V gene. V dropped 0 bases and J dropped 4 bases, with 9 bases sitting between them. CDR3 sequence reads: CASSEARGRETQYF. The CDR3 DNA reads as TGTGCCAGCAGTGAAGCTAGGGGAAGAGAGACCCAGTACTTC.

This clonotype came up a few times. The V gene is TRBV7-9, the J gene TRBJ1-6; TRBD1 matches 7 bases. The ends lost 3 bases at V and 9 bases at J; junction bases unmatched: 11. The CDR3 totals 16 residues. CDR1 and CDR2 from the germline V gene are SEHNR and FQNEAQ (reference sequence). CDR3 loop: CASSLGEGQFASPLHF. CDR3 nucleotides: TGTGCCAGCAGCTTGGGCGAGGGACAGTTTGCTTCACCCCTCCACTTT. Based on the CDR3 plus reference TRBV7-9 and TRBJ1-6, the full variable domain is DTGVSQNPRHKITKRGQNVTFRCDPISEHNRLYWYRQTLGQGPEFLTYFQNEAQLEKSRLLSDRFSAERPKGSFSTLEIQRTEQGDSAMYLCASSLGEGQFASPLHFGNGTRLTVT.

Only a few counts were recorded for this clonotype. The V call is TRBV27, the J call TRBJ2-2; D uncertain. Deletions cut 10 bases from V and 0 bases from J, with 18 bases between. This CDR3 comprises 16 residues. Germline V gives CDR1 MNHEY, CDR2 SMNVEV (reference sequence). The CDR3 spells CATQFIGRPNTGELFF. The CDR3 nucleotides are TGTGCCACTCAGTTTATCGGCAGGCCGAACACCGGGGAGCTGTTTTTT.

This clonotype turned up a few times. The rearrangement uses TRBV24-1 and TRBJ2-7; 8 positions agree with TRBD1. With V trimmed by 5 bases and J by 1 base, 6 bases remained unmatched. CDR3 length: 15 residues. The germline V gene encodes CDR1 KGHDR and CDR2 SFDVKD. The CDR3 protein is CATSAQGASSYEQYF. The CDR3 bases are TGTGCCACCAGTGCCCAGGGGGCGAGTTCCTACGAGCAGTACTTC.

This chain uses TRBV18 with TRBJ2-2, with no clear D. CDR3 size: 13 residues. CDR1 and CDR2 from the germline V gene are KGHSH and LQKENI. V lost 0 bases, J lost 1 base, and 0 bases lay in between. CDR3 in DNA: TGTGCCAGCTCACCACCGAACACCGGGGAGCTGTTTTTT. Its translation is CASSPPNTGELFF.

V and J are TRBV19 and TRBJ2-5, with D perhaps matching TRBD1 (5 bases). The ends were cut back, 1 base at V and 2 bases at J, with 11 bases in the middle. Looked up from germline, CDR1 is LNHDA and CDR2 is SQIVND (reference sequence). This CDR3 is 15 amino acids long. The CDR3 loop is CASSIGPGLQETQYF. The CDR3 region has the DNA TGTGCCAGTAGTATAGGTCCAGGGCTTCAAGAGACCCAGTACTTC.

This chain connects TRBV20-1 to TRBJ1-5, with 8 bases fitting TRBD1. The V and J ends lost 3 bases and 3 bases, in that order; junction bases with no gene match: 4. The germline V gene encodes CDR1 DFQATT and CDR2 SNEGSKA (reference sequence). This CDR3 region has 14 residues. CDR3 nucleotides: TGCAGTGCTAGTACAGGGGGAGACAATCAGCCCCAGCATTTT. It yields the protein CSASTGGDNQPQHF.

This clonotype came up a few times. V and J are TRBV2 and TRBJ1-1, with 9 bases identical to TRBD1. V was clipped by 5 bases and J by 4 bases; unmatched bases: 5. The CDR3 covers 14 residues. Germline V gene lookup returns CDR1 SNHLY and CDR2 FYNNEI. Here the CDR3 DNA reads TGTGCCAGCAGTACAGGGGGCGGATCCACTGAAGCTTTCTTT. As protein: CASSTGGGSTEAFF. The whole variable domain, remainder taken from reference TRBV2 and TRBJ1-1, is EPEVTQTPSHQVTQMGQEVILRCVPISNHLYFYWYRQILGQKVEFLVSFYNNEISEKSEIFDDQFSVERPDGSNFTLKIRSTKLEDSAMYFCASSTGGGSTEAFFGQGTRLTVV.

This clonotype has a handful of counts. This rearrangement joins TRBV6-2 or TRBV6-3 to TRBJ1-5; D might be TRBD1 (6 bases). Germline values: CDR1 MNHEY, CDR2 SVGEGT. V gave up 2 bases and J gave up 6 bases, with 23 bases separating them. The CDR3 sequence is 18 residues long. CDR3 sequence reads: CASSYPGRGTGTGQPQHF. The CDR3 DNA follows: TGTGCCAGCAGTTACCCGGGGAGAGGAACAGGGACGGGTCAGCCCCAGCATTTT.

The chain is built from TRBV20-1 and TRBJ2-3; the match to TRBD2 covers 10 bases. The junction had 14 bases not matched to a gene; V was cut back by 3 bases and J by 5 bases. CDR1 is DFQATT, CDR2 SNEGSKA, per germline (reference sequence). The CDR3 is 17 amino acids. For the CDR3, the DNA is TGCAGTGCTAGCACCCTAAAAGCGGGAGGGCCGAAAGATACGCAGTATTTT. This encodes CSASTLKAGGPKDTQYF.

This clonotype was detected only a few times. This chain uses TRBV7-3 with TRBJ2-1, with D hard to call. The V gene lost 5 bases and the J gene lost 4 bases, with 18 bases spanning the gap. This CDR3 region has 16 residues. Germline V CDR1 and CDR2: SGHTA, FQGTGA. The CDR3 nucleotides are TGTGCCAGCAGCCCCTCGCTTGTGGTACCATACAATGAGCAGTTCTTC. This encodes CASSPSLVVPYNEQFF. Variable domain in full (rest from reference TRBV7-3 and TRBJ2-1): GAGVSQTPSNKVTEKGKYVELRCDPISGHTALYWYRQSLGQGPEFLIYFQGTGAADDSGLPNDRFFAVRPEGSVSTLKIQRTERGDSAVYLCASSPSLVVPYNEQFFGPGTRLTVL.

The chain recombines TRBV7-9 with TRBJ1-3, with no clear D. Deletions cut 1 base from V and 6 bases from J, with 1 base between. The germline V gene has CDR1 SEHNR and CDR2 FQNEAQ (reference sequence). The CDR3 runs 11 residues. As DNA, the CDR3 is TGTGCCAGCAGCTTAGTAAACACCATATATTTT. It encodes CASSLVNTIYF. The full variable domain, rest sourced from reference TRBV7-9 and TRBJ1-3, is DTGVSQNPRHKITKRGQNVTFRCDPISEHNRLYWYRQTLGQGPEFLTYFQNEAQLEKSRLLSDRFSAERPKGSFSTLEIQRTEQGDSAMYLCASSLVNTIYFGEGSWLTVV.

The CDR3 is CASSLSGRVYGYTF. As DNA, the CDR3 is TGTGCCAGCAGTTTATCAGGCAGGGTATATGGCTACACCTTC. The V and J genes are TRBV27 and TRBJ1-2, with D possibly being TRBD1 (5 bases). With 0 bases removed from V and 5 bases from J, the gap between germline ends came to 10 bases. The CDR3 totals 14 residues. Germline V gives CDR1 MNHEY, CDR2 SMNVEV (reference sequence).

The chain has TRBV5-4 and TRBJ2-3; 8 nucleotides line up with TRBD2. The germline V gene has CDR1 SGHNT and CDR2 YYREEE (reference sequence). There are 15 residues in the CDR3. V lost 4 bases, J lost 2 bases, and 6 bases stayed unmatched. The CDR3 region is CASSPTSGATDTQYF. The CDR3 nucleotides are TGTGCCAGCAGCCCAACTAGCGGAGCCACAGATACGCAGTATTTT.

The chain uses TRBV19 and TRBJ2-2; TRBD1 matches at 10 bases. Germline lookup yields CDR1 LNHDA and CDR2 SQIVND (reference sequence). This CDR3 spans 16 amino acids. The V segment lost 5 bases and the J segment 6 bases; nucleotides outside the gene matches: 9. The CDR3, as DNA: TGTGCCAGTAGTCAACGGGACAGGGGAAGGGCCGGGGAGCTGTTTTTT. It codes for CASSQRDRGRAGELFF.

The table lists this clonotype with a count of one. This rearrangement joins TRBV7-9 to TRBJ2-5; 11 bases agree with TRBD2. This CDR3 is built from 19 residues. Germline lookup yields CDR1 SEHNR and CDR2 FQNEAQ (reference sequence). With V trimmed by 5 bases and J by 4 bases, 18 bases remained unmatched. The chain's CDR3 is CASSPPRRIAGGRGETQYF. In DNA form, the CDR3 reads TGTGCCAGCAGCCCCCCCCGAAGGATAGCGGGGGGGCGGGGAGAGACCCAGTACTTC.

This clonotype occurred a few times. V usage is TRBV20-1 and J usage is TRBJ1-1; D unresolved. Germline V lookup: CDR1 DFQATT, CDR2 SNEGSKA (reference sequence). This CDR3 spans 13 amino acids. Between the trimmed V and J ends, which lost 3 bases and 0 bases, there was a span of 8 bases. CDR3 DNA: TGCAGTGCTAGTTTGGGTCTGAACACTGAAGCTTTCTTT. It encodes CSASLGLNTEAFF.